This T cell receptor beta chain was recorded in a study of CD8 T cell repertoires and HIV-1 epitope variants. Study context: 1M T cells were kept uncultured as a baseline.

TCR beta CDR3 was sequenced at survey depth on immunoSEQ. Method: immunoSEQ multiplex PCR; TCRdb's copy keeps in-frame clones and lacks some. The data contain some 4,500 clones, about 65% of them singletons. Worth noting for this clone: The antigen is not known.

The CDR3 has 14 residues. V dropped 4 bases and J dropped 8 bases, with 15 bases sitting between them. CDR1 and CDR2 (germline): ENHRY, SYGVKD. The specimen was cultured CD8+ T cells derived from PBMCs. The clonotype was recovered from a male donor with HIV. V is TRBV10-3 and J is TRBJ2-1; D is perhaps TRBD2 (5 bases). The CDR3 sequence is CAISGVGVVDEQFF. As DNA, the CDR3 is TGTGCCATCAGTGGCGTGGGAGTCGTAGATGAGCAGTTCTTC.